One sample yielded the 10 T cell receptor beta chains listed below, sequenced in a study of blood T cell repertoires in COVID-19. The data were produced by immunoSEQ multiplex PCR, yet TCRdb's version contains in-frame clones alone and is incomplete. The sample consists of about 60,000 clones, roughly 87% of them appearing once. Input material: peripheral blood. Receptors were obtained from a human donor with acute or convalescent COVID-19. The donor label of this sample is uncertain.

The chain employs TRBV3-1 (or the pseudogene TRBV3-2) and TRBJ2-7, with 10 bases matching TRBD1. The J segment lost 5 bases and the V segment lost 1 base, leaving 5 bases of the junction unmatched. CDR1 is LGHDT and CDR2 is YNNKEL in the germline V gene (reference sequence). This CDR3 is built from 15 residues. The CDR3 bases are TGTGCCAGCAGCCAAGCCGGGACAGGGGTTCACGAGCAGTACTTC. This encodes CASSQAGTGVHEQYF.

The rearrangement joins TRBV12-5 to TRBJ2-7; tentatively, D is TRBD1 (7 bases). The CDR3 is 15 amino acids. V was trimmed by 5 bases and J by 2 bases, leaving 16 bases between them. Per germline, CDR1 LGHNT and CDR2 FRNRAP. The CDR3 reads CASGDDRAGTYEQYF. The CDR3 coding sequence is TGTGCTAGTGGTGATGACAGGGCGGGAACCTACGAGCAGTACTTC.

This chain connects TRBV5-1 to TRBJ2-5, with 7 bases that match TRBD2. CDR1 is SGHRS, CDR2 YFSETQ, per germline. Germline trimming cut 1 base from V and 5 bases from J; bases unmatched to any gene: 11. There are 16 residues in the CDR3. The CDR3: CASSLLGGSGGETQYF. CDR3 coding DNA: TGCGCCAGCAGCTTGTTGGGCGGGAGCGGCGGGGAGACCCAGTACTTC. Drawing the rest from reference TRBV5-1 and TRBJ2-5, the complete variable domain is KAGVTQTPRYLIKTRGQQVTLSCSPISGHRSVSWYQQTPGQGLQFLFEYFSETQRNKGNFPGRFSGRQFSNSRSEMNVSTLELGDSALYLCASSLLGGSGGETQYFGPGTRLLVL.

The chain combines TRBV18 with TRBJ2-7, with D unclear. Trimming cost V 6 bases and J 1 base, with 13 bases left between them. The CDR3 length is 14 residues. Germline loops: CDR1 KGHSH, CDR2 LQKENI. This CDR3 reads CASSESFSSYEQYF. The CDR3 DNA follows: TGTGCCAGCTCGGAGAGTTTTTCTTCCTACGAGCAGTACTTC. The variable domain in full, with the rest retrieved from reference TRBV18 and TRBJ2-7, is NAGVMQNPRHLVRRRGQEARLRCSPMKGHSHVYWYRQLPEEGLKFMVYLQKENIIDESGMPKERFSAEFPKEGPSILRIQQVVRGDSAAYFCASSESFSSYEQYFGPGTRLTVT.

This chain joins TRBV11-2 and TRBJ1-3; D possibly corresponds to TRBD1 (6 bases). From germline, CDR1 is SGHAT and CDR2 FQNNGV. With 3 bases removed from V and 3 bases from J, the gap between germline ends came to 12 bases. The CDR3 spans 15 residues. CDR3 region: CASSFGRGYGNTIYF. Here the CDR3 DNA reads TGTGCCAGCAGCTTTGGAAGGGGGTATGGAAACACCATATATTTT.

The chain links TRBV11-3 to TRBJ2-5, with a weak D call TRBD2 (7 bases). The CDR3 length is 16 residues. Per germline, CDR1 SGHNT and CDR2 YENEEA. Trimming left V 2 bases short and J 1 base short, with 14 bases between. CDR3 in DNA: TGTGCCAGCAGCTTAATGAGGGGAGGGGGCCAAGAGACCCAGTACTTC. Translating it yields CASSLMRGGGQETQYF.

V gene TRBV2 combines with J gene TRBJ2-7; 8 nucleotides match TRBD1. The V segment lost 5 bases and the J segment 7 bases; nucleotides outside the gene matches: 13. The CDR3 consists of 15 residues. The germline gives CDR1 SNHLY, CDR2 FYNNEI. In DNA, the CDR3 is TGTGCCAGCAGTCAACAGGGGGGAGACCTTACTGAGCAGTACGTC. Translation gives CASSQQGGDLTEQYV.

The chain links TRBV5-4 to TRBJ2-5; tentative D call: TRBD1 (5 bases). CDR1 is SGHNT and CDR2 is YYREEE in the germline V gene (reference sequence). The CDR3 covers 13 residues. Trimming removed 4 bases from V and 5 bases from J, with 12 bases in between. CDR3 loop: CASSMPPGETQYF. CDR3 nucleotides: TGTGCCAGCAGCATGCCCCCAGGGGAGACCCAGTACTTC.

V gene TRBV6-6 combines with J gene TRBJ2-7; 8 bases are shared with TRBD2. The germline gives CDR1 MNHNY, CDR2 SVGAGI (reference sequence). The CDR3 runs 15 residues. Unmatched junction bases numbered 8, after V lost 0 bases and J lost 7 bases. The CDR3 loop is CASSYSTSGRGEQYF. The CDR3 nucleotides read TGTGCCAGCAGTTACTCCACTAGCGGCCGGGGTGAGCAGTACTTC.

This clone appeared a few times. CDR3: CASSPPSGNTEAFF. Here the CDR3 DNA reads TGTGCCAGCTCACCACCCTCAGGGAACACTGAAGCTTTCTTT. The chain couples TRBV18 to TRBJ1-1; D gene uncertain. Deletions cut 0 bases from V and 1 base from J, with 6 bases between. CDR3 length: 14 amino acids. Germline lookup yields CDR1 KGHSH and CDR2 LQKENI.